The sequence of this TCR beta chain was determined in a study of OX40 agonist ivuxolimab in advanced cancers. Study in general: Age averaged roughly 60 years (range roughly 23 to 90), and 82.7% were male. Overall study results and limits: In general, CD8+ T cells held more expanded clones than CD4+ did, on average.

Concerning this clone itself: Its specificity is unknown.

CDR1 is SNHLY, CDR2 FYNNEI, per germline. This CDR3 has 14 amino acids. V lost 9 bases, J lost 8 bases, and 12 bases stayed unmatched. Clones were read by immunoSEQ multiplex PCR, and TCRdb kept only the in-frame ones, dropping some. The table lists roughly 39,000 clones, 70% to 90% of them singletons. The starting material was CD4+ or CD8+ T cells sorted from blood, obtained in a trial of the OX40 agonist ivuxolimab. V gene TRBV2 combines with J gene TRBJ2-4; 8 bases are a match to TRBD2. This TCR came from an adult with an advanced solid tumor such as melanoma, head and neck, liver or kidney cancer. The CDR3 DNA reads as TGTGCCAGAGGATCCCCAGCGGGAGAGGACATTCAGTACTTC. This sequence encodes CARGSPAGEDIQYF.